Detailed here is one T cell receptor beta chain. This entry is derived from a study of cytomegalovirus exposure and HLA in healthy donors. The V gene lost 2 bases and the J gene lost 0 bases, with 17 bases spanning the gap. This CDR3 has 17 residues. CDR1 is GTSNPN and CDR2 is SVGIG in the germline V gene (reference sequence). The PCR used 60 Vbeta and 13 Jbeta primers. TCRdb keeps only in-frame clones here, not all; method: immunoSEQ multiplex PCR. The data show under 200,000 clones, with 70% to 80% seen just once and 0.6% to 0.95% held by the top ten. The sample consisted of PBMCs. V gene TRBV30 combines with J gene TRBJ1-5; D is possibly TRBD1 (5 bases). This receptor was obtained from a female donor in good health and CMV-seronegative. CDR3 DNA: TGTGCCTGGAGTCTCTCGCGACAGACCTATAGCAATCAGCCCCAGCATTTT. This codes for CAWSLSRQTYSNQPQHF.